A selection of T cell receptor beta chains follows, all from one sample in a study of beta chain features in type 1 diabetes. Method: immunoSEQ multiplex PCR; TCRdb's copy keeps in-frame clones and lacks some. This sample has around 300,000 clones, with 14% to 15% found just once. The specimen sequenced was naive CD4+ T cells from blood. The source of these receptors is a man younger than 35 with type 1 diabetes. Each CDR3 is given with its conserved first and last residue. Fields, in order: J gene, V gene, clone size, D gene, CDR3 protein, CDR3 DNA. A D gene is named only where the DNA matches it firmly. The size entry is marked missing in some rows and otherwise reads once, few, many or a size class.

TRBJ1-4	TRBV21-1	few	NA	CASRHREKLFF	TGTGCCAGCAGACACAGGGAAAAACTGTTTTTT
TRBJ2-3	TRBV4-3	few	NA	CASSQEPPEAVSTDTQYF	TGCGCCAGCAGCCAAGAACCCCCGGAGGCGGTTAGCACAGATACGCAGTATTTT
TRBJ1-4	TRBV29-1	NA	NA	CSVEVWGREKLFF	TGCAGCGTTGAAGTGTGGGGGCGCGAAAAACTGTTTTTT
TRBJ2-1	TRBV7-9	few	TRBD2	CASSQGLAGGRSYNEQFF	TGTGCCAGCAGCCAGGGACTAGCGGGAGGGCGTTCCTACAATGAGCAGTTCTTC
TRBJ2-7	TRBV28	NA	NA	CASSLALFDEQYF	TGTGCCAGCAGTTTAGCGCTTTTCGACGAGCAGTACTTC
TRBJ2-5	TRBV11-3	NA	NA	CASSLQGGAETQYF	TGTGCCAGCAGCCTACAGGGAGGGGCAGAGACCCAGTACTTC
TRBJ2-1	TRBV18	NA	TRBD2	CASSPAGGEQFF	TGTGCCAGCTCACCAGCGGGAGGGGAGCAGTTCTTC
TRBJ1-2	TRBV7-2	NA	TRBD1	CASRSGTGGSYGYTF	TGTGCCAGCAGATCCGGGACAGGGGGATCCTATGGCTACACCTTC
TRBJ1-1	TRBV13	NA	NA	CASSIRVGTEAFF	TGTGCCAGCAGCATCAGGGTGGGTACTGAAGCTTTCTTT
TRBJ1-3	TRBV18	few	NA	CASSPERASGNTIYF	TGTGCCAGCTCACCGGAGAGGGCCTCTGGAAACACCATATATTTT
TRBJ2-3	TRBV7-9	NA	TRBD2	CASTPGGAGVGAQYF	TGTGCCAGCACCCCCGGTGGGGCGGGGGTCGGTGCGCAGTATTTT
TRBJ1-2	TRBV19	NA	NA	CASSPSPPGGYTF	TGTGCCAGTAGTCCTTCCCCACCGGGGGGCTACACCTTC
TRBJ1-1	TRBV4-3	few	TRBD1	CASSQEAGGTEAFF	TGCGCCAGCAGCCAAGAAGCAGGGGGAACTGAAGCTTTCTTT
TRBJ2-3	TRBV11-2	NA	NA	CASSSVAEDTQYF	TGTGCCAGCAGCTCGGTAGCGGAAGATACGCAGTATTTT
TRBJ2-7	TRBV30	NA	TRBD1	CAWRRTGGNVEQYF	TGTGCCTGGAGACGGACAGGGGGTAACGTCGAGCAGTACTTC
TRBJ2-1	TRBV7-9	few	TRBD2	CASSETSGFSEQFF	TGTGCCAGCAGCGAGACTAGCGGTTTCTCCGAGCAGTTCTTC
TRBJ2-2	TRBV10-3	few	NA	CASGTPNTGELFF	TGTGCCAGCGGGACGCCGAACACCGGGGAGCTGTTTTTT
TRBJ2-5	TRBV7-2	many	NA	CASSLANTRETQYF	TGTGCCAGCAGCTTAGCGAACACGAGGGAGACCCAGTACTTC
TRBJ2-1	TRBV5-1	NA	NA	CASSSETGRGKFF	TGCGCCAGCAGCTCGGAAACGGGACGGGGGAAGTTCTTC
TRBJ2-7	TRBV30	few	NA	CAWSATYEQYF	TGTGCCTGGAGTGCCACTTACGAGCAGTACTTC
TRBJ2-5	TRBV5-5	NA	NA	CASSSRRDQETQYF	TGTGCCAGCAGCTCACGCAGGGACCAAGAGACCCAGTACTTC
TRBJ1-3	TRBV2	once	NA	CASSPNLGAGNTIYF	TGTGCCAGCAGTCCCAACCTCGGGGCTGGAAACACCATATATTTT
TRBJ2-5	TRBV2	NA	NA	CASSQYYRDSETQYF	TGTGCCAGCAGCCAATACTACAGGGATTCAGAGACCCAGTACTTC
TRBJ1-1	TRBV5-4	few	TRBD1	CASSLGQGSTEAFF	TGTGCCAGCAGCTTGGGACAGGGCAGCACTGAAGCTTTCTTT
TRBJ2-2	TRBV2	NA	NA	CASKTWVGYTGELFF	TGTGCCAGCAAAACTTGGGTCGGGTACACCGGGGAGCTGTTTTTT
TRBJ1-1	TRBV27	few	NA	CASSLGGGLGAFF	TGTGCCAGCAGTTTAGGGGGGGGCCTGGGAGCTTTCTTT
TRBJ2-2	TRBV18	NA	TRBD1	CASSPGTAAGELFF	TGTGCCAGCTCGCCGGGGACAGCCGCTGGGGAGCTGTTTTTT
TRBJ1-5	TRBV29-1	few	NA	CSVADTYSNQPQHF	TGCAGCGTTGCGGACACATATAGCAATCAGCCCCAGCATTTT
TRBJ1-1	TRBV5-1	few	NA	CASSLTGASMNTEAFF	TGCGCCAGCAGCTTGACAGGAGCTAGTATGAACACTGAAGCTTTCTTT
TRBJ2-5	TRBV9	NA	TRBD2	CASSVREGQETQYF	TGTGCCAGCAGCGTCAGGGAGGGGCAAGAGACCCAGTACTTC
TRBJ1-1	TRBV28	NA	NA	CASSFPQQAPNTEAFF	TGTGCCAGCAGTTTTCCCCAACAGGCCCCGAACACTGAAGCTTTCTTT
TRBJ1-1	TRBV7-9	few	NA	CASSLNSGSTEAFF	TGTGCCAGCAGCTTAAACAGCGGCAGCACTGAAGCTTTCTTT
TRBJ1-4	TRBV5-6	NA	TRBD1	CASSSTGEGYEKLFF	TGTGCCAGCAGCAGCACAGGGGAAGGGTACGAAAAACTGTTTTTT
TRBJ2-7	TRBV27	NA	NA	CASKRQGSYEQYF	TGTGCCAGCAAGAGGCAGGGGTCCTACGAGCAGTACTTC
TRBJ2-3	TRBV2	few	TRBD2	CANKLAGRNDTQYF	TGTGCCAACAAGCTAGCGGGACGCAACGATACGCAGTATTTT
TRBJ2-7	TRBV6-1	once	TRBD2	CASSTGEGVGYEQYF	TGTGCCAGCAGTACCGGGGAGGGAGTGGGATACGAGCAGTACTTC
TRBJ2-4	TRBV11-2	NA	TRBD1	CASSLRNRGKNIQYF	TGTGCCAGCAGCTTACGGAACAGGGGAAAAAACATTCAGTACTTC
TRBJ2-3	TRBV28	few	TRBD2	CASSQTSGGAGSTDTQYF	TGTGCCAGCAGTCAGACTAGCGGGGGGGCCGGTAGCACAGATACGCAGTATTTT
TRBJ1-2	TRBV6-4	few	NA	CASSDWGYSGRFYGYTF	TGTGCCAGCAGTGACTGGGGATACAGCGGACGATTCTATGGCTACACCTTC
TRBJ1-4	TRBV27	NA	NA	CASSSNRVTNEKLFF	TGTGCCAGCAGTTCCAACAGGGTAACTAATGAAAAACTGTTTTTT
TRBJ2-1	TRBV5-1	few	NA	CASSGGRGYNEQFF	TGCGCCAGCAGCGGAGGACGAGGCTACAATGAGCAGTTCTTC
TRBJ1-6	TRBV14	NA	NA	CASSQDQADYNSPLHF	TGTGCCAGCAGCCAAGATCAAGCGGATTATAATTCACCCCTCCACTTT
TRBJ2-7	TRBV9	NA	TRBD2	CASSNSGGNPYEQYF	TGTGCCAGCAGCAATAGCGGGGGTAACCCCTACGAGCAGTACTTC
TRBJ2-7	TRBV28	NA	NA	CASSLSVLGPTTVISYEQYF	TGTGCCAGCAGTTTATCAGTATTGGGGCCAACCACAGTAATCTCCTACGAGCAGTACTTC
TRBJ2-2	TRBV15	NA	NA	CATSPIGARSTGELFF	TGTGCCACCAGTCCTATAGGGGCGCGGAGCACCGGGGAGCTGTTTTTT
TRBJ2-2	TRBV7-2	NA	NA	CASYARLANTGELFF	TGTGCCTCCTATGCGCGCCTGGCGAACACCGGGGAGCTGTTTTTT